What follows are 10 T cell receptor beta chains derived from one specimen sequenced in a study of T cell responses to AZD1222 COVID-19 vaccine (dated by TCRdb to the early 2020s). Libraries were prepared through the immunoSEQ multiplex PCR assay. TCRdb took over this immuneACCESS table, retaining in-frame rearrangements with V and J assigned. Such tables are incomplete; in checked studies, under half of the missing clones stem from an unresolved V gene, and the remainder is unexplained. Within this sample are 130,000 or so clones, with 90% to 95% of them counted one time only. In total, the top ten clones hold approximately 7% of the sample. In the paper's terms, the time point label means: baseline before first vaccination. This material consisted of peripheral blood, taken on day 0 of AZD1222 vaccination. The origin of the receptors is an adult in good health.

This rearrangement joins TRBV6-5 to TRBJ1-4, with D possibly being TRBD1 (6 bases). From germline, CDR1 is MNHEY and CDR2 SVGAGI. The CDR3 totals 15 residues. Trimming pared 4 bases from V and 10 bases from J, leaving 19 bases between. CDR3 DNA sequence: TGTGCCAGCAGTTCCGGACAGCCCAGCGAGGGAAAACTGTTTTTT. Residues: CASSSGQPSEGKLFF.

Written as DNA, the CDR3 is TGCAGCGCGGGCCGGACAGTCGGAAGCGACAATGAGCAGTTCTTC. Its translation is CSAGRTVGSDNEQFF. The chain couples TRBV29-1 to TRBJ2-1; D is perhaps TRBD1 (6 bases). CDR1 and CDR2 from the germline V gene are SQVTM and ANQGSEA. V lost 7 bases to trimming and J lost 5 bases, with 21 bases between them. CDR3 size: 15 residues.

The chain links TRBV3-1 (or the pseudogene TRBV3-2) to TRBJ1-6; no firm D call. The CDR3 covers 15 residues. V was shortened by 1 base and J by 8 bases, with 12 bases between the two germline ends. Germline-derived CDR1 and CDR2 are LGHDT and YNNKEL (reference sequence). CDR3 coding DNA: TGTGCCAGCAGCCAAGGTATTGGGGTACATTCACCCCTCCACTTT. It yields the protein CASSQGIGVHSPLHF.

This CDR3 is CASSLELSAGLAFGEQYF. CDR3 nucleotide sequence: TGTGCCAGCAGCTTAGAGCTATCGGCGGGACTAGCTTTCGGGGAGCAGTACTTC. This sequence joins TRBV7-6 and TRBJ2-7, with TRBD2 matching over 9 bases. The CDR3 is 18 residues long. The germline V gene encodes CDR1 SGHVS and CDR2 FNYEAQ. J was trimmed by 7 bases and V by 1 base; bases with no gene match: 17.

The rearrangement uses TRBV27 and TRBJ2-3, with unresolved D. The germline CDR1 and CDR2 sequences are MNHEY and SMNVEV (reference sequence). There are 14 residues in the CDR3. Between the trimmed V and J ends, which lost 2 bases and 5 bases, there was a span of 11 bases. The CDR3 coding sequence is TGTGCCAGCAGTTTACGGCCAGCGAGAGATACGCAGTATTTT. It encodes CASSLRPARDTQYF.

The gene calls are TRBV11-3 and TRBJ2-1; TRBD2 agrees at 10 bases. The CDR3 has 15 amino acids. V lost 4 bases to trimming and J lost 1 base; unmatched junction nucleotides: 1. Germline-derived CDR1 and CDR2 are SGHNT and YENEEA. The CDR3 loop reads CASSSSGRSYNEQFF. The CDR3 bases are TGTGCCAGCAGCTCTAGCGGGAGATCCTACAATGAGCAGTTCTTC.

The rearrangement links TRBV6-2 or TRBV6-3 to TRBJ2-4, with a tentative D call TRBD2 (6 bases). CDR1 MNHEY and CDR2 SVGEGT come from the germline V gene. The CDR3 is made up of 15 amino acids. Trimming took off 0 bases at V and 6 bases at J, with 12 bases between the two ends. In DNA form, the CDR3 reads TGTGCCAGCAGTTACTCCGGGGGTAAGGGAAACATTCAGTACTTC. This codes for CASSYSGGKGNIQYF.

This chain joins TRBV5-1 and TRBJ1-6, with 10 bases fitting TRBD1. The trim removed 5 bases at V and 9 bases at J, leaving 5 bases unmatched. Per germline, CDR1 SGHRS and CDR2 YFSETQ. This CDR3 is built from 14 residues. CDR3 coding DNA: TGCGCCAGCAGGGGGACAGGGGCTTCTTCACCCCTCCACTTT. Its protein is CASRGTGASSPLHF.

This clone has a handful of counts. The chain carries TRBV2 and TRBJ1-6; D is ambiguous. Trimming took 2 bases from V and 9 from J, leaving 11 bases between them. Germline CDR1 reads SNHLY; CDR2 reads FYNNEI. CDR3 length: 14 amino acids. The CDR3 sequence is CASSELDGISPLHF. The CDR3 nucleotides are TGTGCCAGCAGTGAACTGGACGGTATTTCACCCCTCCACTTT.

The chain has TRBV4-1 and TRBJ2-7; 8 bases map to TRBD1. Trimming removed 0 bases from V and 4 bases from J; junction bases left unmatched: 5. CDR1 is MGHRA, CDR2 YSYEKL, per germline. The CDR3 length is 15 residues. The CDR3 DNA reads TGCGCCAGCAGCCAAGAAGCCAGGGGGCAATACGAGCAGTACTTC. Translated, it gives CASSQEARGQYEQYF.